Below, 28 T cell receptor beta chains from the same sample are listed, as sequenced in a study of cytomegalovirus exposure and HLA in healthy donors. The method was immunoSEQ multiplex PCR; TCRdb's version includes in-frame clones alone and lacks a portion of them. This sample carries about 220,000 clones, approximately 88% of them seen once, and the ten largest clones take about an eighth. The sample taken for sequencing was PBMCs. Receptors were obtained from a young woman in good health and CMV-seropositive.

The chain uses TRBV5-6 and TRBJ1-2; TRBD1 matches 10 bases. The CDR3 has 14 residues. The germline gives CDR1 SGHDT, CDR2 YYEEEE. V was clipped by 4 bases and J by 7 bases; unmatched bases: 7. CDR3 DNA: TGTGCCAGCAGCATCGACAGGGGGCTGCGTGGCTACACCTTC. Translation gives CASSIDRGLRGYTF.

This clone was seen more than once but under ten times. The chain links TRBV6-1 to TRBJ2-1; D uncertain. CDR3 length equals 12 residues. V gave up 1 base and J gave up 8 bases, with 6 bases separating them. CDR1 is MNHNS, CDR2 SASEGT, per germline. The CDR3 loop reads CASSEVVDEQFF. The CDR3 DNA reads as TGTGCCAGCAGTGAAGTGGTTGATGAGCAGTTCTTC.

This chain connects TRBV27 to TRBJ1-5, with 8 positions matching TRBD1. In germline, CDR1 is MNHEY, CDR2 SMNVEV (reference sequence). Trimming at V came to 3 bases and at J to 5 bases, leaving 3 bases not matched to a gene. The CDR3 contains 14 residues. The CDR3 nucleotides read TGTGCCAGCAGTTTTTCAGGGGGCGATCAGCCCCAGCATTTT. Translation gives CASSFSGGDQPQHF.

CDR3 bases: TGTGCCAGCAGCCGGGCGTCCCGCTCTGGGGCCAACGTCCTGACTTTC. Protein product: CASSRASRSGANVLTF. The chain carries TRBV28 and TRBJ2-6; D not certain. Germline loops: CDR1 MDHEN, CDR2 SYDVKM. V lost 6 bases, J lost 0 bases, and 12 bases lay in between. The CDR3 extends over 16 amino acids.

A word on this clone: Germline is not matched at one junction end, which may reflect a read error. J is TRBJ1-4 and V is TRBV10-1; D is undetermined. CDR1 is WNHNN, CDR2 SYGVQD, per germline (reference sequence). This CDR3 has 14 amino acids. For the CDR3, the DNA is TGCGCCAGCAGTGAACTTGCTTCTAAGGAAAAACTGTTTTTT. It codes for CASSELASKEKLFF.

Only a few counts were recorded for this clone. This sample includes further DNA sequences coding for the same CDR3. The chain is built from TRBV30 and TRBJ2-3; D ambiguous. Deletions cut 2 bases from V and 0 bases from J, with 6 bases between. This CDR3 has 13 amino acids. CDR1 is GTSNPN, CDR2 SVGIG, per germline (reference sequence). The DNA for the CDR3 is TGTGCCTGGAGTCGCGACAGCACAGATACGCAGTATTTT. The encoded protein is CAWSRDSTDTQYF.

Regarding this clone: The sample contains more than one DNA sequence encoding this CDR3. V is TRBV27 and J is TRBJ2-7, with D maybe TRBD1 (6 bases). With 2 bases removed from V and 2 bases from J, the gap between germline ends came to 7 bases. Germline V gene data show CDR1 as MNHEY and CDR2 as SMNVEV (reference sequence). This CDR3 has 13 residues. CDR3 residues: CASSLTGTYEQYF. CDR3 sequence (DNA): TGTGCCAGCAGTTTAACAGGGACCTACGAGCAGTACTTC.

The chain uses TRBV30 and TRBJ1-3; TRBD1 aligns across 9 bases. CDR3 length: 14 amino acids. The V gene end was trimmed by 4 bases and the J gene end by 4 bases; junction bases not matched to a gene: 5. The V gene's germline CDR1 is GTSNPN and CDR2 SVGIG (reference sequence). The CDR3 is CAWKGDRAGNTIYF. The CDR3 DNA reads as TGTGCCTGGAAGGGGGACAGGGCAGGAAACACCATATATTTT. Full variable domain (outside the CDR3, taken from reference TRBV30 and TRBJ1-3): SQTIHQWPATLVQPVGSPLSLECTVEGTSNPNLYWYRQAAGRGLQLLFYSVGIGQISSEVPQNLSASRPQDRQFILSSKKLLLSDSGFYLCAWKGDRAGNTIYFGEGSWLTVV.

This clone was seen a handful of times. This chain uses TRBV5-4 with TRBJ2-3, with 13 bases aligning to TRBD2. The V and J ends lost 1 base and 4 bases, in that order; junction bases with no gene match: 3. Germline CDR1 SGHNT, CDR2 YYREEE (reference sequence). CDR3 length: 16 amino acids. The CDR3 DNA follows: TGTGCCAGCAGCTTGTGGACTAGCGGGAGTGCAGATACGCAGTATTTT. The encoded protein is CASSLWTSGSADTQYF.

The CDR3 DNA sequence: TGTGCCAGCAGTTACGAAGGGGGCCCCTATGGCTACACCTTC. This translates into CASSYEGGPYGYTF. V and J are TRBV6-5 and TRBJ1-2; TRBD1 matches 7 bases. The J segment lost 4 bases and the V segment lost 2 bases, leaving 4 bases of the junction unmatched. Germline CDR1 is MNHEY and CDR2 is SVGAGI. The CDR3 loop spans 14 amino acids.

In this sample, this clone turned up once. The CDR3 sequence: CASSQAGTTEYEQYF. DNA for the CDR3: TGCGCCAGCAGCCAAGCCGGGACCACCGAATACGAGCAGTACTTC. V is TRBV4-1 and J is TRBJ2-7; D may match TRBD1 or TRBD2 (5 bases each). Germline values: CDR1 MGHRA, CDR2 YSYEKL. Trimming took 1 base from V and 4 from J, leaving 14 bases between them. CDR3 size: 15 residues.

In its sample, this clone was seen once. The chain links TRBV27 to TRBJ1-1, with TRBD1 matching 8 bases. V was clipped by 5 bases and J by 4 bases; unmatched bases: 6. There are 14 residues in the CDR3. Germline CDR1 reads MNHEY; CDR2 reads SMNVEV (reference sequence). CDR3 DNA: TGTGCCAGCAGTCCAGGACAGGGCCTCACTGAAGCTTTCTTT. Residues: CASSPGQGLTEAFF.

CDR3 bases: TGCGCCAGCAGCTTGATACCAGGAAACACCATATATTTT. Protein product: CASSLIPGNTIYF. This chain uses TRBV5-1 with TRBJ1-3; D is undetermined. The CDR3 consists of 13 residues. Germline loops: CDR1 SGHRS, CDR2 YFSETQ. With 1 base removed from V and 4 bases from J, the gap between germline ends came to 6 bases.

The J gene is TRBJ2-7, the V gene TRBV30, with D hard to call. This CDR3 is 11 amino acids long. Germline CDR1 is GTSNPN and CDR2 is SVGIG (reference sequence). V was shortened by 5 bases and J by 6 bases, with 11 bases between the two germline ends. Here the CDR3 reads CAWGIHGEQYF. CDR3 coding DNA: TGTGCCTGGGGGATCCACGGCGAGCAGTACTTC.

In nucleotides, the CDR3 is TGTGCCAGCAGCCAATTTGTCAGCCAGGACAGAGGCTACACCTTC. Translation: CASSQFVSQDRGYTF. The V and J genes are TRBV16 and TRBJ1-2; TRBD1 might be the D (6 bases). The germline CDR1 and CDR2 sequences are KGHSY and FQNENV. This CDR3 is 15 amino acids long. The V end lost 1 base, the J end lost 8 bases, and 17 bases lay between the germline ends.

V is TRBV2 and J is TRBJ2-3, with TRBD2 matching 8 bases. Germline CDR1 reads SNHLY; CDR2 reads FYNNEI. The CDR3 is 14 amino acids. Germline trimming cut 10 bases from V and 0 bases from J; bases unmatched to any gene: 6. For the CDR3, the DNA is TGTGCCATACAATCTAGCGGGAGCACAGATACGCAGTATTTT. Amino acid sequence: CAIQSSGSTDTQYF.

The chain couples TRBV11-2 to TRBJ2-5; D gene uncertain. The ends were cut back, 1 base at V and 0 bases at J, with 9 bases in the middle. There are 15 residues in the CDR3. Germline V lookup: CDR1 SGHAT, CDR2 FQNNGV. The CDR3 DNA follows: TGTGCCAGCAGCTTAGTTGGCGGATACCAAGAGACCCAGTACTTC. Its protein is CASSLVGGYQETQYF.

This chain connects TRBV4-3 to TRBJ2-7, with 8 positions matching TRBD2. Germline trimming cut 4 bases from V and 0 bases from J; bases unmatched to any gene: 2. In germline, CDR1 is LGHNA, CDR2 YSLEER. This CDR3 has 14 amino acids. This chain's CDR3 is CASSLREDSYEQYF. The CDR3 DNA sequence: TGCGCCAGCAGCCTGCGGGAGGACTCCTACGAGCAGTACTTC.

V and J are TRBV9 and TRBJ1-2, with D tentatively TRBD1 (5 bases). V was pared by 0 bases and J by 4 bases, with 13 bases between. The CDR3 is 15 residues long. Germline CDR1 is SGDLS and CDR2 is YYNGEE. CDR3 coding DNA: TGTGCCAGCAGCGTAGGTGGGGGGTCTGGCTATGGCTACACCTTC. It encodes CASSVGGGSGYGYTF.

This chain joins TRBV2 and TRBJ2-3; D call uncertain. The CDR3 runs 15 residues. CDR1 is SNHLY, CDR2 FYNNEI, per germline. With 6 bases removed from V and 2 bases from J, the gap between germline ends came to 15 bases. The CDR3 reads CASRLTATNTDTQYF. The CDR3 DNA sequence: TGTGCCAGCAGGTTAACGGCGACAAACACAGATACGCAGTATTTT.

V is TRBV11-3 and J is TRBJ2-3; TRBD2 aligns across 9 bases. Germline-derived CDR1 and CDR2 are SGHNT and YENEEA. J was trimmed by 2 bases and V by 6 bases; bases with no gene match: 9. The CDR3 length is 16 residues. CDR3 coding DNA: TGTGCCAGCAGTCCCGGGACTAGCAGTTTCACAGATACGCAGTATTTT. Amino acid sequence: CASSPGTSSFTDTQYF.

The gene calls are TRBV9 and TRBJ1-1; possible D gene TRBD1, 5 bases. The CDR3 has 15 amino acids. The V end was cut by 4 bases, the J end by 5 bases, with 18 bases between. CDR1 is SGDLS and CDR2 is YYNGEE in the germline V gene. The chain's CDR3 is CASSFRPGPGTEAFF. The CDR3 DNA reads as TGTGCCAGCAGCTTTCGGCCGGGGCCGGGGACTGAAGCTTTCTTT.

This rearrangement joins TRBV19 to TRBJ1-1; 7 nucleotides agree with TRBD1. V dropped 6 bases and J dropped 7; count of bases not matched to a gene: 11. The length of the CDR3 is 14 residues. Germline loops: CDR1 LNHDA, CDR2 SQIVND (reference sequence). As DNA, the CDR3 is TGTGCCAGTAGAACAAACCAGGACAGGAGTGAAGCTTTCTTT. It encodes CASRTNQDRSEAFF. Full variable domain (rest looked up from reference TRBV19 and TRBJ1-1): DGGITQSPKYLFRKEGQNVTLSCEQNLNHDAMYWYRQDPGQGLRLIYYSQIVNDFQKGDIAEGYSVSREKKESFPLTVTSAQKNPTAFYLCASRTNQDRSEAFFGQGTRLTVV.

This clone has more than one count but fewer than ten. The chain has TRBV30 and TRBJ2-7; D call uncertain. The CDR3 runs to 14 residues. Germline V gives CDR1 GTSNPN, CDR2 SVGIG (reference sequence). With 3 bases removed from V and 4 bases from J, the gap between germline ends came to 16 bases. The CDR3 sequence: CAWSSQKRRYEQYF. The CDR3 DNA reads as TGTGCCTGGAGCTCCCAAAAGAGGCGATACGAGCAGTACTTC.

On this clone itself: Because the CDR3's place on the DNA is in doubt, the DNA is left out and the CDR3 is given as listed by TCRdb. The V gene is TRBV19, the J gene TRBJ2-1. Germline loops: CDR1 LNHDA, CDR2 SQIVND (reference sequence). The CDR3 is 15 amino acids long, termini counted. The CDR3 loop is CASTSGPTHYNEQFF.

The chain combines TRBV6-5 with TRBJ2-7, with TRBD2 matching over 9 bases. With 2 bases clipped from V and 0 bases from J, the junction kept 2 bases outside the gene matches. Per germline, CDR1 MNHEY and CDR2 SVGAGI. The CDR3 contains 15 residues. As DNA, the CDR3 is TGTGCCAGCAGTTACGCGACTAGCGGCTCCTACGAGCAGTACTTC. It yields the protein CASSYATSGSYEQYF.

In this sample, this clone turned up a few times. V usage is TRBV6-6 and J usage is TRBJ2-7; TRBD2 matches 7 bases. After removal of 6 bases from V and 3 bases from J, the junction contained 11 bases not matched to a gene. Germline V lookup: CDR1 MNHNY, CDR2 SVGAGI (reference sequence). There are 15 residues in the CDR3. DNA of the CDR3: TGTGCCAGCAGGACAACCGGGACTACCGACTACGAGCAGTACTTC. This encodes CASRTTGTTDYEQYF.

The chain is built from TRBV29-1 and TRBJ1-4; TRBD1 is a possible D gene (6 bases). The CDR3 has 16 residues. The V gene's germline CDR1 is SQVTM and CDR2 ANQGSEA. Trimming removed 5 bases at V and 5 bases at J, with 21 bases between. CDR3 amino acids: CSVPTQAQGPNEKLFF. The CDR3 DNA reads TGCAGCGTTCCTACTCAGGCGCAGGGGCCGAATGAAAAACTGTTTTTT.